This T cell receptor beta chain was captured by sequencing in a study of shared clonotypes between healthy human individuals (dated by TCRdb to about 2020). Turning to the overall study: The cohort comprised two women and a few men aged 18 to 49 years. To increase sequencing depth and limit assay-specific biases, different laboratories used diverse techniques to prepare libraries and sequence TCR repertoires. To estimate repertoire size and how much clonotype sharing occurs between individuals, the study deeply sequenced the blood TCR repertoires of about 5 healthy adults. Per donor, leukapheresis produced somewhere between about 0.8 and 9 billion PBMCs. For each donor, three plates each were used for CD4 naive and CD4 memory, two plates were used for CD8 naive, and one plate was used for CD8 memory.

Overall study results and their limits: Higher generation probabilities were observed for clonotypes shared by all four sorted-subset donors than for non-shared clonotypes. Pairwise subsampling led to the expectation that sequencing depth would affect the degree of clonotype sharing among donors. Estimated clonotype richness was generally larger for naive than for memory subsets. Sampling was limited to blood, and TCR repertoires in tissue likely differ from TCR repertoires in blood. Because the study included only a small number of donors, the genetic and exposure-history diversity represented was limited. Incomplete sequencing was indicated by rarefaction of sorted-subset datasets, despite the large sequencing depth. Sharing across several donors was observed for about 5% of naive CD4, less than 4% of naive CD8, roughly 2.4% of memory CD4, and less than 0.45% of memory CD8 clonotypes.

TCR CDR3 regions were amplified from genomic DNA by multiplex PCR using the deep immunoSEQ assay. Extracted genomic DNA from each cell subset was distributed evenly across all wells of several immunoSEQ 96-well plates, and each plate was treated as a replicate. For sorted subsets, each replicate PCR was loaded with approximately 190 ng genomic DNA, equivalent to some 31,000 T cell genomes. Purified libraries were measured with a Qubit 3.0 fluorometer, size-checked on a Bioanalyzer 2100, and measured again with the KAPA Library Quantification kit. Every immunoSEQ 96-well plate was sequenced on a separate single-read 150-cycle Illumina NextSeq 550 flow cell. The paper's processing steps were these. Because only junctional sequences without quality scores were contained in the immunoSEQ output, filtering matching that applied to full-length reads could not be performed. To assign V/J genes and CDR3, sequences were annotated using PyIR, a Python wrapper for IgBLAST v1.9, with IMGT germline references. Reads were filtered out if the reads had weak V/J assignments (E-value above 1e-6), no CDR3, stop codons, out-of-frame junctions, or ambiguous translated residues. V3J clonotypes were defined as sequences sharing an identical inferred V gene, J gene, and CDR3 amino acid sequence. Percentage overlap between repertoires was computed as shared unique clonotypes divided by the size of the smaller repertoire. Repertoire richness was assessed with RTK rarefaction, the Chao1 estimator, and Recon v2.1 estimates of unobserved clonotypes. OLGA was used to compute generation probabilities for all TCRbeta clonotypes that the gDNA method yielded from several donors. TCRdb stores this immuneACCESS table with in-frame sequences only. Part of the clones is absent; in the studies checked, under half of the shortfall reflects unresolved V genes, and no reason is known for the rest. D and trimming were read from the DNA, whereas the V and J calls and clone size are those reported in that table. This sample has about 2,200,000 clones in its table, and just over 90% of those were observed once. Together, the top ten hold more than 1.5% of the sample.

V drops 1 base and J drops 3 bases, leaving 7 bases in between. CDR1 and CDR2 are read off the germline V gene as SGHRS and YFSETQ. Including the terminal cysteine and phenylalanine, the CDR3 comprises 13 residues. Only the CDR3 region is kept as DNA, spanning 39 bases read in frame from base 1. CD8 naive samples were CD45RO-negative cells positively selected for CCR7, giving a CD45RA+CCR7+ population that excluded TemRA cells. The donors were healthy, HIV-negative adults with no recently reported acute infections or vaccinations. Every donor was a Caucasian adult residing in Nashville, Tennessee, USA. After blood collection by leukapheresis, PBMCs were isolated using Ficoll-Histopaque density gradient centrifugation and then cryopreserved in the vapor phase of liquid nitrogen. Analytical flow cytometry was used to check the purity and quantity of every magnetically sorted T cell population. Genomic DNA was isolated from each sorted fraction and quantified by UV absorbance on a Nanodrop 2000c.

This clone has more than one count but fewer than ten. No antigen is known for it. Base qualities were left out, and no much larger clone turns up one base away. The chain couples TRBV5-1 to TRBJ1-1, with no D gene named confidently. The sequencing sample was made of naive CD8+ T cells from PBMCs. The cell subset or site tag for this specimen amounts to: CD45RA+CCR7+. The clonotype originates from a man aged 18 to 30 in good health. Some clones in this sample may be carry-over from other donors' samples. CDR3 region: CASSLKGYTEAFF. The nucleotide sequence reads TGCGCCAGCAGCTTGAAGGGCTACACTGAAGCTTTCTTT.